This entry features one TCR beta chain sequence. The data originate from a study of blood T cell repertoires in COVID-19. Study overall: COVID-19 samples collected from the United States, Italy and Spain covered acute and convalescent phases. PBMCs, B-cell-depleted T cells, or T cells provided the cDNA or gDNA that made up the material.

The CDR3 totals 13 residues. V shed 2 bases and J 7 bases; nucleotides not matched to a gene: 0. Germline CDR1 MRHNA, CDR2 SNTAGT. The assay was immunoSEQ multiplex PCR, and TCRdb's table has in-frame clones only and misses some. The sample contains roughly 500,000 clones, roughly 87% of which appear only once. The receptor was isolated from a man aged 18 to 35 with COVID-19, enrolled during active disease. Sequencing used peripheral blood. This chain joins TRBV6-4 and TRBJ2-1; 9 positions agree with TRBD1. CDR3 nucleotides: TGTGCCAGCAGTGACGACAGGGGGAATGAGCAGTTCTTC. It yields the protein CASSDDRGNEQFF.